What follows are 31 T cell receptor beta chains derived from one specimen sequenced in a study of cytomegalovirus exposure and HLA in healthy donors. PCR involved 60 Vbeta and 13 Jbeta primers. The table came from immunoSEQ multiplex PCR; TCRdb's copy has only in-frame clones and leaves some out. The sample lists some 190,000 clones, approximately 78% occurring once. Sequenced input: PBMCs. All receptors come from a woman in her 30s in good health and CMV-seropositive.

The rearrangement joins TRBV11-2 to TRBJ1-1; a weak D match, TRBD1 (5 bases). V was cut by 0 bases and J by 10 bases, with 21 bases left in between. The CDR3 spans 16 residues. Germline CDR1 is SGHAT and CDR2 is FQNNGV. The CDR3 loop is CASSLDQGREPKGAFF. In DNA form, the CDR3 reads TGTGCCAGCAGCTTAGATCAGGGAAGAGAGCCTAAGGGAGCTTTCTTT. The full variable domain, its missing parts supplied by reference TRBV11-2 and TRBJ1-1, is EAGVAQSPRYKIIEKRQSVAFWCNPISGHATLYWYQQILGQGPKLLIQFQNNGVVDDSQLPKDRFSAERLKGVDSTLKIQPAKLEDSAVYLCASSLDQGREPKGAFFGQGTRLTVV.

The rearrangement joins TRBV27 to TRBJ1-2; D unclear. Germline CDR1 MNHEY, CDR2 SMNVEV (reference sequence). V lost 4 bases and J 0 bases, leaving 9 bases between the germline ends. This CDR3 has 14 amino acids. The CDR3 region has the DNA TGTGCCAGCAGTTCCCGTCAGTCTAACTATGGCTACACCTTC. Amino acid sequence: CASSSRQSNYGYTF.

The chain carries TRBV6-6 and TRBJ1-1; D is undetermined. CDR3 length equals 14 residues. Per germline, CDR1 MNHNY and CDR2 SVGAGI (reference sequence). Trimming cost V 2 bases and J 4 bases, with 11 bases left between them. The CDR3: CASSYAGEGTEAFF. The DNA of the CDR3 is TGTGCCAGCAGTTACGCTGGGGAGGGCACTGAAGCTTTCTTT.

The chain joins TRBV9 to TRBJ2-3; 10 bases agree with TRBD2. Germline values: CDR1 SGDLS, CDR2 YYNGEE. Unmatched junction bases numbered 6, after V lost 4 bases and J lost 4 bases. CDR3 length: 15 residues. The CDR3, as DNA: TGTGCCAGCAGCTACAGCGGGGGGGCATCAGATACGCAGTATTTT. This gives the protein CASSYSGGASDTQYF.

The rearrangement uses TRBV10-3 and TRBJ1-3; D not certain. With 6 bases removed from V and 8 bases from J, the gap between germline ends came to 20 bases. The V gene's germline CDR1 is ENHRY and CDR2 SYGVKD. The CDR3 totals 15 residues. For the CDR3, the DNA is TGTGCCATCAGATTGAAGGCGGTGAGAGGAGACACCATATATTTT. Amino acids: CAIRLKAVRGDTIYF.

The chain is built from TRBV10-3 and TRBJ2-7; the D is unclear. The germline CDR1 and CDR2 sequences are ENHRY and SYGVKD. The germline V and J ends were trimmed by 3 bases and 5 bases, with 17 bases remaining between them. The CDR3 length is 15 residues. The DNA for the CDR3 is TGTGCCATCAGTGAAGTGAACACCCGTTCGAACGAGCAGTACTTC. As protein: CAISEVNTRSNEQYF.

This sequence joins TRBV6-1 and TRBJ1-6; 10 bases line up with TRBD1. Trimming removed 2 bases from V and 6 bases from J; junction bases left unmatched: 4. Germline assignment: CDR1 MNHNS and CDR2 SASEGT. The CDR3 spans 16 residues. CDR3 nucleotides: TGTGCCAGCAGTGAATGGACAGGGGGGGGTAATTCACCCCTCCACTTT. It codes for CASSEWTGGGNSPLHF.

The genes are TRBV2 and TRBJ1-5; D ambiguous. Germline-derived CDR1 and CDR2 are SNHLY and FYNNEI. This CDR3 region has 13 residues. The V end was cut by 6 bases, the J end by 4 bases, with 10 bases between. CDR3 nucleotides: TGTGCCAGCAGCCAAGACAAGAATCAGCCCCAGCATTTT. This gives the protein CASSQDKNQPQHF.

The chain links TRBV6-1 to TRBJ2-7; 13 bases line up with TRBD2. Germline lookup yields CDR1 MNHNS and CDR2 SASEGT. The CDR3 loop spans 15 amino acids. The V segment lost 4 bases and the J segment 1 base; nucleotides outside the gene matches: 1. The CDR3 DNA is TGTGCCAGCAGTGGGGGACTAGCGGGATCCTACGAGCAGTACTTC. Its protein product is CASSGGLAGSYEQYF.

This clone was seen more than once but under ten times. CDR3 nucleotide sequence: TGTGCCAGCAGTCAACGGACCTACAGGGGGCGACATGGCTACACCTTC. Encoded protein: CASSQRTYRGRHGYTF. This chain connects TRBV25-1 to TRBJ1-2, with 9 bases identical to TRBD1. Germline V gives CDR1 MGHDK, CDR2 SYGVNS. The CDR3 length is 16 residues. J lost 6 bases, V lost 5 bases, and 13 bases had no gene match.

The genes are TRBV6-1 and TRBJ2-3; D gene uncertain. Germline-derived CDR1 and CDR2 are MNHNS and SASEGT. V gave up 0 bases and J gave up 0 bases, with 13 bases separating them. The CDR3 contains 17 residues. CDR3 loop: CASSEAAANPSTDTQYF. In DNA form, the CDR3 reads TGTGCCAGCAGTGAAGCTGCAGCGAACCCTAGCACAGATACGCAGTATTTT.

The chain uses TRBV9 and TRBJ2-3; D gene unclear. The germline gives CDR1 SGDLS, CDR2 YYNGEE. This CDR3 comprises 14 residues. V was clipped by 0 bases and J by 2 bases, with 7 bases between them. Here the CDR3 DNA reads TGTGCCAGCAGCGTAGAACAGAACACAGATACGCAGTATTTT. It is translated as CASSVEQNTDTQYF.

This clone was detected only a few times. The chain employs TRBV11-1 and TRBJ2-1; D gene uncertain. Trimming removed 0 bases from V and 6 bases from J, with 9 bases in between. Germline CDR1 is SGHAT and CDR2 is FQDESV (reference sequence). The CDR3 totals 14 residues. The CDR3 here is CASSLAFTGNEQFF. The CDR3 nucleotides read TGTGCCAGCAGCTTAGCGTTCACGGGCAATGAGCAGTTCTTC.

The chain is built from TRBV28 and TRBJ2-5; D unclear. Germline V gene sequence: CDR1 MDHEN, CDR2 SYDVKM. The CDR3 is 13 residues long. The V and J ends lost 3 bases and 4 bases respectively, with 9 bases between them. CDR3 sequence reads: CASSFLPGETQYF. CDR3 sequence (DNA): TGTGCCAGCAGTTTCTTACCGGGAGAGACCCAGTACTTC.

The CDR3 is CAWSLQRTSGRGVVQYF. The DNA of the CDR3 is TGTGCCTGGAGCCTCCAGAGGACTAGCGGGAGAGGTGTGGTGCAGTATTTT. The V gene is TRBV30, the J gene TRBJ2-3, with 13 positions matching TRBD2. The CDR3 is made up of 17 amino acids. The V segment lost 3 bases and the J segment 11 bases; nucleotides outside the gene matches: 17. Germline V lookup: CDR1 GTSNPN, CDR2 SVGIG (reference sequence).

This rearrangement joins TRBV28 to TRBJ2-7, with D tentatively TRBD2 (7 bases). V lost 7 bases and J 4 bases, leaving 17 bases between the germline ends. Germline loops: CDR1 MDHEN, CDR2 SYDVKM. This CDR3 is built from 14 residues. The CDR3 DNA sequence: TGTGCCAGCACCCCGCCGGGGGGCGGTTACGAGCAGTACTTC. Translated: CASTPPGGGYEQYF.

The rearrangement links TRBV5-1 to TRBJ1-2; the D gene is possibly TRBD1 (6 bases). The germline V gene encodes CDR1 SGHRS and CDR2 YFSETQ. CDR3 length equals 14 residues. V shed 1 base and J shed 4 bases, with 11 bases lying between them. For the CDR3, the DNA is TGCGCCAGCAGCTTGTTAGTGGGGGCCTATGGCTACACCTTC. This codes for CASSLLVGAYGYTF.

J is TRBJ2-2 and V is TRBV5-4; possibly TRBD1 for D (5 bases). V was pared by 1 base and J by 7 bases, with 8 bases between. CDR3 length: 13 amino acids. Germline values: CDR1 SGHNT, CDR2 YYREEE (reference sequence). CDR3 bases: TGTGCCAGCAGCTTGCAGGGTGGCGGGGAGCTGTTTTTT. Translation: CASSLQGGGELFF.

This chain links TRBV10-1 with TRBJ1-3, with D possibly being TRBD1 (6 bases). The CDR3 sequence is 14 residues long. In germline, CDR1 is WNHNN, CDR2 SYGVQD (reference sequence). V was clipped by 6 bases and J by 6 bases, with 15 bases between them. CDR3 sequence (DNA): TGCGCCAGCAGCCTCAGGGGAATGGAAAACACCATATATTTT. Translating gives CASSLRGMENTIYF.

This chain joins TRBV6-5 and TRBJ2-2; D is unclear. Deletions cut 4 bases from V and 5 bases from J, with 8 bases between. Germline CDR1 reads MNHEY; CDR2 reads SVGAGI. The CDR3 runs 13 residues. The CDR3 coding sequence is TGTGCCAGCAGTTCCAGCAGGACCGGGGAGCTGTTTTTT. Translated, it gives CASSSSRTGELFF.

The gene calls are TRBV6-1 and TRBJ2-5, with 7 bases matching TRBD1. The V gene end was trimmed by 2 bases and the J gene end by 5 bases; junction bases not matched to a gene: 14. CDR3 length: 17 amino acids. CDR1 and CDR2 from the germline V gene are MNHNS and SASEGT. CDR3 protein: CASSENLWRQGEETQYF. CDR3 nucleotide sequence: TGTGCCAGCAGTGAAAATCTTTGGAGACAGGGTGAGGAGACCCAGTACTTC.

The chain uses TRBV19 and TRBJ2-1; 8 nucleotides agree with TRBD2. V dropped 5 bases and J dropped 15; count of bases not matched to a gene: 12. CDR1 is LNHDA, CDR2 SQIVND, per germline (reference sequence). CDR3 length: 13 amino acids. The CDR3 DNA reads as TGTGCCAGTAGTTCGACTAGCGCCACTAGCCGGTTCTTC. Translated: CASSSTSATSRFF.

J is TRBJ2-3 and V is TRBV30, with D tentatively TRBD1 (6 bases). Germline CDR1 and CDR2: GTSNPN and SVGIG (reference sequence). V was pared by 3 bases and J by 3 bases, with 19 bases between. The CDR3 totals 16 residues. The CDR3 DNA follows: TGTGCCTGGAGCGGCTGGACAGCAGGCTCAACAGATACGCAGTATTTT. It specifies CAWSGWTAGSTDTQYF.

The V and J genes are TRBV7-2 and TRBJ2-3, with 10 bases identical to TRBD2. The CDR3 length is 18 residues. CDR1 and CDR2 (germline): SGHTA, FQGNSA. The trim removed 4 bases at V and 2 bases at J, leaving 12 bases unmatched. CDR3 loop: CASSSRVVAGGNTDTQYF. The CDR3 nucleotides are TGTGCCAGCAGCTCAAGGGTTGTAGCGGGGGGTAACACAGATACGCAGTATTTT.

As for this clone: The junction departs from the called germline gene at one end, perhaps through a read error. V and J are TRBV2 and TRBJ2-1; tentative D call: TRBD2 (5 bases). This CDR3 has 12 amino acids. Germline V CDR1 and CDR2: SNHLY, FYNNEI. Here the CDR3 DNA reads TGTGCCAGCAGTGCGGAACTCGGAGCGGCGCTCTTC. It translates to CASSAELGAALF.

The CDR3 reads CASSLTARGTTDTQYF. CDR3 DNA sequence: TGTGCCAGCAGCTTAACGGCTAGGGGTACCACAGATACGCAGTATTTT. The chain recombines TRBV7-3 with TRBJ2-3; weak D call: TRBD1 (5 bases). V shed 0 bases and J shed 2 bases, with 12 bases lying between them. The CDR3 spans 16 residues. Germline V lookup: CDR1 SGHTA, CDR2 FQGTGA.

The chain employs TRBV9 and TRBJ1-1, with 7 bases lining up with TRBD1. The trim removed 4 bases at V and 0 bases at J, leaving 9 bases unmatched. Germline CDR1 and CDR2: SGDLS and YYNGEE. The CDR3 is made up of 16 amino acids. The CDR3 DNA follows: TGTGCCAGCAGCCCCCCTATCAGGGGGTTGAACACTGAAGCTTTCTTT. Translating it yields CASSPPIRGLNTEAFF. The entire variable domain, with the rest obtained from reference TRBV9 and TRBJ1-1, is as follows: DSGVTQTPKHLITATGQRVTLRCSPRSGDLSVYWYQQSLDQGLQFLIQYYNGEERAKGNILERFSAQQFPDLHSELNLSSLELGDSALYFCASSPPIRGLNTEAFFGQGTRLTVV.

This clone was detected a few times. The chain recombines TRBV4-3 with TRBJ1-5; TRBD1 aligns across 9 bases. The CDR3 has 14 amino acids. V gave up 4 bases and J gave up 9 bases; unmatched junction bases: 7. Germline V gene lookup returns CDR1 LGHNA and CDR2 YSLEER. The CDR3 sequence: CASSRDREVSPQHF. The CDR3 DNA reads TGCGCCAGCAGCCGGGACAGGGAAGTTTCGCCCCAGCATTTT.

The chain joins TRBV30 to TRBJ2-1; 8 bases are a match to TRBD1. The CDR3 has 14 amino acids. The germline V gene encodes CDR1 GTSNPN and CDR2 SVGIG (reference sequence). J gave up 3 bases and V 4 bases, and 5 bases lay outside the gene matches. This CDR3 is CAWTQGADYNEQFF. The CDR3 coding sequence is TGTGCCTGGACCCAGGGGGCCGACTACAATGAGCAGTTCTTC.

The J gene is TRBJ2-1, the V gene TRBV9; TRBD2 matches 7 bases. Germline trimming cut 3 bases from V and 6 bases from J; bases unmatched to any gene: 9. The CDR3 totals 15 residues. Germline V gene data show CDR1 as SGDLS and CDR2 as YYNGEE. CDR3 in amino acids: CASSASGTSANEQFF. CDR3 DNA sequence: TGTGCCAGCAGCGCAAGCGGGACCTCGGCCAATGAGCAGTTCTTC.

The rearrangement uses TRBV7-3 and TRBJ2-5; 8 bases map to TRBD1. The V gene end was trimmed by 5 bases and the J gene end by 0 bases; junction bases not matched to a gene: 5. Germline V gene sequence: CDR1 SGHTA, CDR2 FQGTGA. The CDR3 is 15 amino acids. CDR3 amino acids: CASSLRTGYQETQYF. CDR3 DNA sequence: TGTGCCAGCAGCCTCCGGACAGGGTACCAAGAGACCCAGTACTTC.